The 23 T cell receptor beta chains below all came from one sample that was sequenced in a study of a mutant IDH1 vaccine in newly diagnosed glioma. What these receptors recognize is not known. This sample's time point: week 5, during vaccination. Vaccination comprised doses that each held 300 ug of mutant IDH1 20-mer peptide, plus topical imiquimod. Libraries were prepared by immunoSEQ multiplex PCR; TCRdb keeps only in-frame clonotypes and omits some of them. The sample has under 45,000 clones, roughly 81% seen once; the top ten hold about 12%. Sequences were derived from PBMCs, sampled from a glioma patient whose treatment included an IDH1 peptide vaccine. All receptors come from a man aged 50-59 years with glioma.

The chain links TRBV9 to TRBJ1-2; D remains unclear. In germline, CDR1 is SGDLS, CDR2 YYNGEE. The CDR3 loop spans 14 amino acids. V dropped 3 bases and J dropped 4 bases, with 13 bases sitting between them. In DNA, the CDR3 is TGTGCCAGCAGCGAGGGCAGACAAGCCTATGGCTACACCTTC. Amino acid sequence: CASSEGRQAYGYTF.

The rearrangement uses TRBV7-6 and TRBJ2-5; TRBD2 agrees at 15 bases. Germline V gene sequence: CDR1 SGHVS, CDR2 FNYEAQ. The CDR3 runs 16 residues. Losses at the gene ends were 5 bases for V and 5 bases for J; bases not matched to a gene: 6. CDR3 region: CASSQPGTSGGETQYF. For the CDR3, the DNA is TGTGCCAGCAGCCAACCCGGGACTAGCGGGGGGGAGACCCAGTACTTC.

The sample holds a few counts of this clone. An end of the junction differs from the germline gene, which may be a read error. J is TRBJ2-6 and V is TRBV6-1, with D tentatively TRBD1 or TRBD2 (5 bases each). Germline CDR1 MNHNS, CDR2 SASEGT. CDR3 length equals 14 residues. The CDR3 bases are TGTGCCAGCAGTGAAGCTATGGGGGACAACGTCCTGACTTTC. Protein sequence: CASSEAMGDNVLTF.

The chain employs TRBV5-5 and TRBJ1-2; weak D call: TRBD1 (5 bases). Germline V gene sequence: CDR1 SGHKS, CDR2 YYEKEE (reference sequence). V shed 4 bases and J shed 7 bases, with 26 bases lying between them. The CDR3 loop spans 17 amino acids. The CDR3 region has the DNA TGTGCCAGCAGCCTTACAAGGGGTGCAACCCCATCGGGTGGCTACACCTTC. It encodes CASSLTRGATPSGGYTF.

The chain is built from TRBV5-1 and TRBJ2-3; 9 nucleotides agree with TRBD2. The CDR3 totals 13 residues. CDR1 SGHRS and CDR2 YFSETQ come from the germline V gene. J gave up 1 base and V 9 bases, and 3 bases lay outside the gene matches. The CDR3 sequence: CATRTSGTDTQYF. In nucleotides, the CDR3 is TGCGCCACCCGGACTAGCGGCACAGATACGCAGTATTTT. The variable domain in full, completed from reference TRBV5-1 and TRBJ2-3, reads KAGVTQTPRYLIKTRGQQVTLSCSPISGHRSVSWYQQTPGQGLQFLFEYFSETQRNKGNFPGRFSGRQFSNSRSEMNVSTLELGDSALYLCATRTSGTDTQYFGPGTRLTVL.

The chain recombines TRBV12-5 with TRBJ1-1, with 9 positions matching TRBD1. CDR3 length: 15 residues. J was trimmed by 4 bases and V by 5 bases; bases with no gene match: 8. Germline CDR1 and CDR2: LGHNT and FRNRAP. The CDR3 is CASGTRDRESTEAFF. In nucleotides, the CDR3 is TGTGCTAGTGGTACCAGGGACAGGGAGAGCACTGAAGCTTTCTTT.

The V gene is TRBV19, the J gene TRBJ1-5; 7 nucleotides align to TRBD1. The CDR3 contains 16 residues. Germline loops: CDR1 LNHDA, CDR2 SQIVND (reference sequence). V was clipped by 2 bases and J by 7 bases; unmatched bases: 11. The CDR3 here is CASSISRQGWRQPQHF. DNA for the CDR3: TGTGCCAGTAGTATATCTAGACAGGGATGGCGGCAGCCCCAGCATTTT.

The rearrangement joins TRBV27 to TRBJ2-5; 7 positions agree with TRBD1. The V and J ends lost 5 bases and 3 bases, in that order; junction bases with no gene match: 6. CDR3 length: 14 residues. Per germline, CDR1 MNHEY and CDR2 SMNVEV (reference sequence). CDR3 bases: TGTGCCAGCAGTGCAACAGGGGACGAAGAGACCCAGTACTTC. It yields the protein CASSATGDEETQYF.

This clone was counted between two and nine times. The chain recombines TRBV6-1 with TRBJ1-1, with D unclear. The CDR3 is 13 residues long. Trimming left V 3 bases short and J 1 base short, with 6 bases between. The germline V gene has CDR1 MNHNS and CDR2 SASEGT. CDR3 region: CASSESANTEAFF. The CDR3 nucleotides are TGTGCCAGCAGTGAGTCGGCGAACACTGAAGCTTTCTTT.

The chain uses TRBV7-9 and TRBJ2-7; possible D gene TRBD1, 5 bases. CDR3 length: 14 residues. Germline V gene data show CDR1 as SEHNR and CDR2 as FQNEAQ (reference sequence). Trimming removed 5 bases at V and 0 bases at J, with 11 bases between. The CDR3 is CASSGAENSYEQYF. The CDR3 nucleotides read TGTGCCAGCAGCGGGGCAGAAAACTCCTACGAGCAGTACTTC. Full variable domain (rest looked up from reference TRBV7-9 and TRBJ2-7): DTGVSQNPRHKITKRGQNVTFRCDPISEHNRLYWYRQTLGQGPEFLTYFQNEAQLEKSRLLSDRFSAERPKGSFSTLEIQRTEQGDSAMYLCASSGAENSYEQYFGPGTRLTVT.

The CDR3 region has the DNA TGTGCCAGCAGCCCAGGGACAGCCTACGAGCAGTACTTC. Its protein product is CASSPGTAYEQYF. The J gene is TRBJ2-7, the V gene TRBV5-6; 7 nucleotides align to TRBD1. Germline values: CDR1 SGHDT, CDR2 YYEEEE. V shed 4 bases, J shed 2 bases, and the junction held 3 bases outside the gene matches. This CDR3 spans 13 amino acids.

The rearrangement joins TRBV2 to TRBJ2-5; D is unclear. The CDR3 runs to 13 residues. The V gene's germline CDR1 is SNHLY and CDR2 FYNNEI. V was trimmed by 8 bases and J by 2 bases, leaving 12 bases between them. CDR3 coding DNA: TGTGCCAGCCACCAGGACGGACAAGAGACCCAGTACTTC. Its translation is CASHQDGQETQYF.

This rearrangement joins TRBV2 to TRBJ1-1; D gene ambiguous. There are 13 residues in the CDR3. CDR1 is SNHLY and CDR2 is FYNNEI in the germline V gene. Trimming took off 6 bases at V and 0 bases at J, with 8 bases between the two ends. The CDR3 DNA is TGTGCCAGCAGGCAGTACATGAACACTGAAGCTTTCTTT. Translated: CASRQYMNTEAFF.

The J gene is TRBJ2-5, the V gene TRBV4-1; D is undetermined. V lost 3 bases, J lost 3 bases, and 8 bases lay in between. Germline V gives CDR1 MGHRA, CDR2 YSYEKL. This CDR3 region has 13 residues. The CDR3 reads CASSHVPKETQYF. The CDR3 DNA is TGCGCCAGCAGCCACGTACCAAAAGAGACCCAGTACTTC.

The gene calls are TRBV4-3 and TRBJ2-5; 13 bases fit TRBD2. CDR1 and CDR2 (germline): LGHNA, YSLEER. The J segment lost 5 bases and the V segment lost 5 bases, leaving 5 bases of the junction unmatched. The CDR3 totals 15 residues. Here the CDR3 reads CASSSGLAGVETQYF. Here the CDR3 DNA reads TGCGCCAGCAGCTCCGGACTAGCGGGGGTGGAGACCCAGTACTTC.

The chain links TRBV5-6 to TRBJ1-2; 8 bases match TRBD1. Losses at the gene ends were 0 bases for V and 5 bases for J; bases not matched to a gene: 12. The CDR3 is made up of 17 amino acids. Germline V lookup: CDR1 SGHDT, CDR2 YYEEEE. The CDR3 sequence: CASSLVSGQGFGYGYTF. In DNA, the CDR3 is TGTGCCAGCAGCTTGGTTTCCGGACAGGGTTTTGGGTATGGCTACACCTTC.

V is TRBV20-1 and J is TRBJ2-1; D is undetermined. The CDR3 consists of 11 residues. V lost 3 bases to trimming and J lost 12 bases, with 12 bases between them. From germline, CDR1 is DFQATT and CDR2 SNEGSKA (reference sequence). The CDR3 bases are TGCAGTGCTAGGGGCCTCCCCGGGCAGTTCTTC. Its translation: CSARGLPGQFF.

The chain employs TRBV4-2 and TRBJ1-4; D is uncertain. V gave up 1 base and J gave up 4 bases, with 10 bases separating them. The germline CDR1 and CDR2 sequences are LGHNA and YNFKEQ. The CDR3 extends over 15 amino acids. The CDR3 nucleotides read TGTGCCAGCAGCCAAGTTGCAGGACTTAATGAAAAACTGTTTTTT. Protein: CASSQVAGLNEKLFF.

This clone showed up just once. The chain is built from TRBV29-1 and TRBJ2-2; TRBD2 agrees at 7 bases. The germline gives CDR1 SQVTM, CDR2 ANQGSEA. This CDR3 has 14 residues. V shed 5 bases and J 1 base; nucleotides not matched to a gene: 4. The CDR3 sequence: CSVQKRGNTGELFF. The CDR3 nucleotides are TGCAGCGTTCAAAAGCGGGGGAACACCGGGGAGCTGTTTTTT.

The CDR3 sequence is CASSLAGATTDTQYF. Here the CDR3 DNA reads TGTGCCAGCAGCTTAGCGGGGGCCACTACAGATACGCAGTATTTT. The chain couples TRBV7-9 to TRBJ2-3; maybe TRBD1 (6 bases). CDR3 length: 15 residues. The V and J ends lost 0 bases and 3 bases respectively, with 10 bases between them. The V gene's germline CDR1 is SEHNR and CDR2 FQNEAQ (reference sequence).

The rearrangement uses TRBV28 and TRBJ2-5; the D gene could be TRBD1 or TRBD2 (5 bases each). The CDR3 runs 14 residues. The germline CDR1 and CDR2 sequences are MDHEN and SYDVKM. Trimming cost V 6 bases and J 1 base, with 12 bases left between them. CDR3 protein: CASREPGAQETQYF. CDR3 nucleotides: TGTGCCAGCAGAGAACCCGGGGCCCAAGAGACCCAGTACTTC.

This clone occurred a few times. The CDR3 spells CASSLPGGTEAFF. CDR3 sequence (DNA): TGCGCCAGCAGCTTGCCAGGGGGCACTGAAGCTTTCTTT. The genes are TRBV5-1 and TRBJ1-1; TRBD1 agrees at 7 bases. Germline trimming cut 1 base from V and 4 bases from J; bases unmatched to any gene: 1. Germline V gene data show CDR1 as SGHRS and CDR2 as YFSETQ. This CDR3 comprises 13 residues.

The V call is TRBV6-1, the J call TRBJ1-3; tentatively, D is TRBD1 (6 bases). This CDR3 has 15 residues. Trimming cost V 4 bases and J 3 bases, with 13 bases left between them. Germline loops: CDR1 MNHNS, CDR2 SASEGT. CDR3 in DNA: TGTGCCAGCAGTGGGATCGGACAGATTGGAAACACCATATATTTT. This translates into CASSGIGQIGNTIYF.